This TCR beta chain comes out of a study of tumor and adjacent non-tumor tissue in lung cancer. The overall study: Samples averaged roughly 4.4 million productive TCRbeta reads each.

No cell sorting was done before RNA was extracted from the tissue. Study-wide findings and caveats: Top 100 clones took a larger repertoire share in normal lung. Compared with tumor, normal lung showed significantly lower TCR diversity. Shorter survival was associated with higher TCR diversity in tumors.

Notes on this clonotype: Its antigen is still unknown.

The library came from three nested PCR rounds adapted from ARM-PCR protocols. A single record per CDR3 protein comes from TCRdb applying MiXCR to the multiplex PCR reads. The repertoire holds 100,000 to 150,000 distinct CDR3 sequences, approximately 71% seen once, with over 10% in the top ten. Sequencing input: lung tumor tissue. The sequence was collected from a man aged 25 to 40 with non-small cell lung cancer.

In DNA form, the CDR3 reads TGTGCCAGCAGTACACTGACCAGCACAGATACGCAGTATTTT. Amino acids: CASSTLTSTDTQYF. This sequence joins TRBV28 and TRBJ2-3; D gene uncertain. The germline CDR1 and CDR2 sequences are MDHEN and SYDVKM. Trimming left V 5 bases short and J 0 bases short, with 9 bases between. There are 14 residues in the CDR3. Full variable domain (remainder filled in from reference TRBV28 and TRBJ2-3): DVKVTQSSRYLVKRTGEKVFLECVQDMDHENMFWYRQDPGLGLRLIYFSYDVKMKEKGDIPEGYSVSREKKERFSLILESASTNQTSMYLCASSTLTSTDTQYFGPGTRLTVL.